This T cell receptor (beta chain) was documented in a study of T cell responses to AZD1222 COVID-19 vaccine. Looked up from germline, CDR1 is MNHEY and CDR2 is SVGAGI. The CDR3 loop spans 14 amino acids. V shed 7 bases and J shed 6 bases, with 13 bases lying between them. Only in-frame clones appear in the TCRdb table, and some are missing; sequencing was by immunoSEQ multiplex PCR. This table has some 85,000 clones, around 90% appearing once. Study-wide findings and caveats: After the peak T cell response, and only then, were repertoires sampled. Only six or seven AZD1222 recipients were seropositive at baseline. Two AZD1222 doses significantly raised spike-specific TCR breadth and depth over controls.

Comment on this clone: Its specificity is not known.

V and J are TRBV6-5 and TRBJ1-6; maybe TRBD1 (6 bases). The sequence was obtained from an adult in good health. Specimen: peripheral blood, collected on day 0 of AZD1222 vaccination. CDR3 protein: CASTRWGANSPLHF. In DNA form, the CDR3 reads TGTGCCAGCACCCGCTGGGGGGCTAATTCACCCCTCCACTTT.